The 22 T cell receptor beta chains in this list originate from one sample, sequenced in a study of blood T cell repertoires in COVID-19 (dated by TCRdb to the early 2020s). To prepare the library, the immunoSEQ multiplex PCR assay was applied. TCRdb limited this immuneACCESS table to in-frame rearrangements with V and J called. A share of clones is missing; checked studies link under half to unresolved V genes, and the rest is unexplained. In all, the sample holds tens of thousands of clones, and about 89% of those were seen once. The ten largest clones add up to roughly 0.4% of the sample. Sequencing was performed on peripheral blood. These receptor sequences come from a human donor in a cohort sampled during active COVID-19.

This sequence joins TRBV5-1 and TRBJ2-7; the match to TRBD1 covers 10 bases. In germline, CDR1 is SGHRS, CDR2 YFSETQ. The V and J ends lost 2 bases and 5 bases, in that order; junction bases with no gene match: 13. This CDR3 is 17 amino acids long. The CDR3 nucleotides read TGCGCCAGCAGCTTACTGACAGGGGGCCCTGGAGTTGACGAGCAGTACTTC. Translation: CASSLLTGGPGVDEQYF.

This sequence joins TRBV2 and TRBJ2-7; a possible D gene is TRBD2 (6 bases). The CDR3 covers 13 residues. The V and J ends lost 2 bases and 6 bases respectively, with 11 bases between them. Germline-derived CDR1 and CDR2 are SNHLY and FYNNEI. CDR3 bases: TGTGCCAGCAGTGAACGTCTAGCGTCCGAGCAGTACTTC. Encoded protein: CASSERLASEQYF.

V and J are TRBV6-5 and TRBJ1-5, with 7 positions matching TRBD1. J lost 5 bases, V lost 6 bases, and 10 bases had no gene match. This CDR3 has 15 amino acids. CDR1 MNHEY and CDR2 SVGAGI come from the germline V gene. Here the CDR3 DNA reads TGTGCCAGCAGCGCCCCAGGGGGTTGGGATCAGCCCCAGCATTTT. Translated: CASSAPGGWDQPQHF.

This clone was counted only a few times. The chain employs TRBV6-2 or TRBV6-3 and TRBJ1-2; 9 bases are shared with TRBD1. The CDR3 sequence is 17 residues long. V shed 6 bases, J shed 8 bases, and the junction held 19 bases outside the gene matches. The V gene's germline CDR1 is MNHEY and CDR2 SVGEGT. The CDR3 nucleotides are TGTGCCAGCAGCCCCCCAGACAGGGGGGCACGTTGGCACGGCTACACCTTC. Translating gives CASSPPDRGARWHGYTF.

V and J are TRBV6-1 and TRBJ2-7; D is possibly TRBD2 (5 bases). The germline V gene encodes CDR1 MNHNS and CDR2 SASEGT. Deletions cut 0 bases from V and 5 bases from J, with 8 bases between. The length of the CDR3 is 13 residues. This CDR3 reads CASSEARRNEQYF. In DNA form, the CDR3 reads TGTGCCAGCAGTGAAGCGAGGAGGAACGAGCAGTACTTC.

The chain links TRBV6-5 to TRBJ1-4; TRBD1 matches 9 bases. The CDR3 consists of 16 residues. Germline V gives CDR1 MNHEY, CDR2 SVGAGI. Trimming removed 0 bases from V and 7 bases from J; junction bases left unmatched: 6. For the CDR3, the DNA is TGTGCCAGCAGTTACTCGGGGACAGGGAAAACTGAAAAACTGTTTTTT. Amino acid sequence: CASSYSGTGKTEKLFF.

The V and J genes are TRBV6-4 and TRBJ1-5; TRBD1 is a possible D gene (5 bases). This CDR3 region has 17 residues. Trimming removed 3 bases at V and 8 bases at J, with 23 bases between. CDR1 is MRHNA and CDR2 is SNTAGT in the germline V gene. The CDR3 is CASSDSVRGGVREPQHF. Here the CDR3 DNA reads TGTGCCAGCAGTGATTCCGTCCGGGGGGGGGTTAGGGAGCCCCAGCATTTT.

This clone was observed once. This sequence joins TRBV23-1 and TRBJ1-6; D call uncertain. TRBV23-1 is designated an ORF whose function remains uncertain. V was shortened by 5 bases and J by 7 bases, with 15 bases between the two germline ends. CDR3 length: 15 amino acids. DNA for the CDR3: TGCGCCAGCAGTAATGAGTGGGAGGGAAATTCACCCCTCCACTTT. Translation: CASSNEWEGNSPLHF.

This clone was seen more than once but under ten times. The chain uses TRBV7-9 and TRBJ1-3, with D possibly matching TRBD1 (6 bases). CDR3 length equals 15 residues. CDR1 is SEHNR and CDR2 is FQNEAQ in the germline V gene (reference sequence). Deletions cut 4 bases from V and 1 base from J, with 11 bases between. The CDR3 sequence is CASSSQGSSGNTIYF. The CDR3 DNA sequence: TGTGCCAGCAGCTCGCAGGGGAGTTCTGGAAACACCATATATTTT.

The J gene is TRBJ1-2, the V gene TRBV7-9, with D possibly matching TRBD1 (6 bases). The CDR3 loop spans 16 amino acids. Per germline, CDR1 SEHNR and CDR2 FQNEAQ (reference sequence). V dropped 7 bases and J dropped 4 bases, with 22 bases sitting between them. For the CDR3, the DNA is TGTGCCAGCACTCTAGAGGGTACAGGGATATCCTATGGCTACACCTTC. Translating it yields CASTLEGTGISYGYTF.

The V and J genes are TRBV4-3 and TRBJ1-3; D remains unclear. Germline assignment: CDR1 LGHNA and CDR2 YSLEER. CDR3 size: 16 residues. V was clipped by 0 bases and J by 0 bases, with 9 bases between them. The CDR3 DNA sequence: TGCGCCAGCAGCCAAGATCGTGTCAGCTCTGGAAACACCATATATTTT. Its translation is CASSQDRVSSGNTIYF.

Turning to this clone: Distinct nucleotide sequences in the sample also encode this CDR3. This chain joins TRBV7-2 and TRBJ1-1, with D unclear. Germline V gene lookup returns CDR1 SGHTA and CDR2 FQGNSA. The CDR3 runs to 13 residues. V lost 1 base, J lost 1 base, and 4 bases lay in between. CDR3 amino acids: CASSLGRNTEAFF. CDR3 sequence (DNA): TGTGCCAGCAGCTTAGGTCGGAACACTGAAGCTTTCTTT.

The chain uses TRBV27 and TRBJ2-6; 7 nucleotides line up with TRBD1. The CDR3 is made up of 15 amino acids. Germline values: CDR1 MNHEY, CDR2 SMNVEV (reference sequence). Unmatched junction bases numbered 2, after V lost 6 bases and J lost 0 bases. The CDR3 here is CASRRQGSGANVLTF. The CDR3 coding sequence is TGTGCCAGCAGAAGACAGGGCTCTGGGGCCAACGTCCTGACTTTC. Full variable domain (missing parts from reference TRBV27 and TRBJ2-6): EAQVTQNPRYLITVTGKKLTVTCSQNMNHEYMSWYRQDPGLGLRQIYYSMNVEVTDKGDVPEGYKVSRKEKRNFPLILESPSPNQTSLYFCASRRQGSGANVLTFGAGSRLTVL.

V is TRBV18 and J is TRBJ1-1; possibly TRBD1 for D (5 bases). The CDR3 is 15 amino acids. V lost 2 bases, J lost 5 bases, and 15 bases lay in between. CDR1 is KGHSH and CDR2 is LQKENI in the germline V gene. The CDR3 here is CASSPGVGGGTEAFF. CDR3 sequence (DNA): TGTGCCAGCTCACCAGGCGTGGGCGGGGGGACTGAAGCTTTCTTT.

J is TRBJ2-7 and V is TRBV5-1; 10 bases match TRBD2. Germline V lookup: CDR1 SGHRS, CDR2 YFSETQ. V shed 0 bases, J shed 3 bases, and the junction held 9 bases outside the gene matches. The CDR3 runs 17 residues. CDR3 nucleotides: TGCGCCAGCAGCTTGGCTAGCGGGGGAATTCTTGGCTACGAGCAGTACTTC. Its translation: CASSLASGGILGYEQYF. Supplemented by reference TRBV5-1 and TRBJ2-7, the full variable domain reads KAGVTQTPRYLIKTRGQQVTLSCSPISGHRSVSWYQQTPGQGLQFLFEYFSETQRNKGNFPGRFSGRQFSNSRSEMNVSTLELGDSALYLCASSLASGGILGYEQYFGPGTRLTVT.

The chain recombines TRBV7-9 with TRBJ2-7, with 10 bases fitting TRBD2. This CDR3 has 17 amino acids. CDR1 and CDR2 (germline): SEHNR, FQNEAQ (reference sequence). V lost 4 bases, J lost 1 base, and 10 bases stayed unmatched. CDR3 DNA: TGTGCCAGCAGCTCACGCAGCGGGGGGGCAAGTTCCTACGAGCAGTACTTC. This sequence encodes CASSSRSGGASSYEQYF.

V usage is TRBV7-6 and J usage is TRBJ1-3, with D unclear. The germline V gene encodes CDR1 SGHVS and CDR2 FNYEAQ. Between the trimmed V and J ends, which lost 1 base and 9 bases, there was a span of 16 bases. The length of the CDR3 is 15 residues. CDR3 region: CASSLERPFGGTIYF. The CDR3 DNA is TGTGCCAGCAGCTTAGAACGGCCTTTTGGAGGCACCATATATTTT.

This clone has only a few counts. The V and J genes are TRBV7-9 and TRBJ2-7; TRBD1 might be the D (5 bases). V lost 3 bases and J 4 bases, leaving 10 bases between the germline ends. The V gene's germline CDR1 is SEHNR and CDR2 FQNEAQ (reference sequence). The length of the CDR3 is 13 residues. This CDR3 is CASSLGHVYEQYF. CDR3 bases: TGTGCCAGCAGCTTGGGGCACGTATACGAGCAGTACTTC.

A single count supports this clone. V is TRBV5-6 and J is TRBJ2-7; D might be TRBD2 (5 bases). The CDR3 extends over 16 amino acids. Germline-derived CDR1 and CDR2 are SGHDT and YYEEEE. V was pared by 0 bases and J by 3 bases, with 16 bases between. This CDR3 reads CASSLDVSVGIYEQYF. The CDR3, as DNA: TGTGCCAGCAGCTTGGATGTTAGCGTTGGCATCTACGAGCAGTACTTC.

CDR3 DNA: TGTGCCAGCAGTTACCTGGGACAGGGGAACTACGAGCAGTACTTC. Residues: CASSYLGQGNYEQYF. The rearrangement joins TRBV6-6 to TRBJ2-7; 10 positions match TRBD1. Germline V gives CDR1 MNHNY, CDR2 SVGAGI (reference sequence). With V trimmed by 2 bases and J by 3 bases, 4 bases remained unmatched. The CDR3 contains 15 residues.

The rearrangement links TRBV4-3 to TRBJ1-2; the D gene is possibly TRBD1 (5 bases). The germline CDR1 and CDR2 sequences are LGHNA and YSLEER. The CDR3 is 15 residues long. V dropped 4 bases and J dropped 4 bases, with 16 bases sitting between them. The CDR3 here is CASSPGGGSPYGYTF. CDR3 DNA: TGCGCCAGCAGCCCGGGGGGGGGTTCACCCTATGGCTACACCTTC.

The chain has TRBV2 and TRBJ1-5; the match to TRBD1 covers 7 bases. This CDR3 is 15 amino acids long. V lost 2 bases to trimming and J lost 4 bases; unmatched junction nucleotides: 5. Germline V CDR1 and CDR2: SNHLY, FYNNEI. Written as DNA, the CDR3 is TGTGCCAGCAGTGAAAACAGGGGCAATAATCAGCCCCAGCATTTT. Translating it yields CASSENRGNNQPQHF.